This T cell receptor (beta chain) was sequenced during a study of cytomegalovirus exposure and HLA in healthy donors. Study summary: Previous work identified 117 million unique TCR beta sequences from around 180 million T cells. Study outcomes and limitations: A previous analysis found most TCR beta V segments productive roughly 87% or roughly 30% of the time. Relative to the roughly 700-donor mean, N-insertions were reportedly fewer in an Asian-associated ancestry cluster in a later analysis. Later analysis suggested links between common viral pathogens and several top significant clusters.

This PCR relied on a set of 60 Vbeta primers and 13 Jbeta primers. Clones were read by immunoSEQ multiplex PCR, and TCRdb kept only the in-frame ones, dropping some. The sample carries 120,000 to 150,000 clones, about four fifths recorded once. Concerning this clone itself: The antigen remains unidentified.

The length of the CDR3 is 13 residues. CDR1 MNHEY and CDR2 SVGAGI come from the germline V gene. Sequencing was carried out using PBMCs. The receptor comes from a male donor in good health and CMV-seronegative. The chain couples TRBV6-5 to TRBJ2-5; 9 bases align to TRBD2. The DNA end is a closer match to TRBJ2-7, so the J assignment may be wrong. This CDR3 is CASSYSTSGEQYF. In DNA, the CDR3 is TGTGCCAGCAGTTACTCGACTAGCGGCGAGCAGTACTTC.